The 3 T cell receptor beta chains given below trace back to one sample, sequenced in a study of blood T cell repertoires in COVID-19. Profiled with immunoSEQ multiplex PCR; TCRdb holds only in-frame clones, not every one. The repertoire consists of under 500,000 clones, with nearly 90% occurring once and the leading ten covering around 1.8%. The specimen sequenced was PBMCs or T cells enriched from blood (not recorded which). All receptors derive from a woman younger than 30 with acute COVID-19.

This chain links TRBV28 with TRBJ2-3; 9 bases line up with TRBD1. V trimming: 4 bases; J trimming: 1 base; junction bases outside the gene matches: 3. The CDR3 contains 15 residues. CDR1 MDHEN and CDR2 SYDVKM come from the germline V gene. The CDR3 region has the DNA TGTGCCAGCAGTTCGGGACAGGGCCGCACAGATACGCAGTATTTT. It translates to CASSSGQGRTDTQYF.

This clone was seen a single time. CDR3 in DNA: TGTGCCAGTAGTATCGGGTGGGGGCCGGGGCAGCCCCAGCATTTT. Translating gives CASSIGWGPGQPQHF. The J gene is TRBJ1-5, the V gene TRBV19; the D gene is possibly TRBD1 (6 bases). CDR1 LNHDA and CDR2 SQIVND come from the germline V gene (reference sequence). This CDR3 region has 15 residues. Trimming took 3 bases from V and 7 from J, leaving 16 bases between them. Looking up the rest from reference TRBV19 and TRBJ1-5 gives the full variable domain: DGGITQSPKYLFRKEGQNVTLSCEQNLNHDAMYWYRQDPGQGLRLIYYSQIVNDFQKGDIAEGYSVSREKKESFPLTVTSAQKNPTAFYLCASSIGWGPGQPQHFGDGTRLSIL.

This chain joins TRBV30 and TRBJ2-3, with D possibly TRBD1 on 5 matching bases. Germline loops: CDR1 GTSNPN, CDR2 SVGIG (reference sequence). The CDR3 length is 13 residues. The ends were cut back, 3 bases at V and 4 bases at J, with 11 bases in the middle. The CDR3 region has the DNA TGTGCCTGGAGACGCAGGGATCCAGATACGCAGTATTTT. It specifies CAWRRRDPDTQYF.